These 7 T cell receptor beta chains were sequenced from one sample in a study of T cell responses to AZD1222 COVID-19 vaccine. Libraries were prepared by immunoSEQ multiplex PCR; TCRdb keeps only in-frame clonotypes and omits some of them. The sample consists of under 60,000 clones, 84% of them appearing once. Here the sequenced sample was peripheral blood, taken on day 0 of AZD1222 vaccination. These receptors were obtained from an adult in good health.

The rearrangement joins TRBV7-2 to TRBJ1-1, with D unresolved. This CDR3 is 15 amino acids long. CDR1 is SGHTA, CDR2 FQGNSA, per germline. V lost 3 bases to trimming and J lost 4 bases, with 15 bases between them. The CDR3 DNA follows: TGTGCCAGCAGCTTGAAGTCGGGAAGCGGCACTGAAGCTTTCTTT. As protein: CASSLKSGSGTEAFF.

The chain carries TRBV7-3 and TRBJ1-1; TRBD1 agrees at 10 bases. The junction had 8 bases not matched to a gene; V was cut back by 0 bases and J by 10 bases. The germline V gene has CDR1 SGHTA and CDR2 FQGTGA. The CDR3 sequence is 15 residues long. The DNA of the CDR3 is TGTGCCAGCAGCTTAACTCCGGGACAGGGGAGCTCAGCTTTCTTT. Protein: CASSLTPGQGSSAFF.

The CDR3: CASSYQGDEQYF. As DNA, the CDR3 is TGCGCCAGCAGTTACCAGGGGGACGAGCAGTACTTC. The rearrangement links TRBV5-1 to TRBJ2-7; 7 nucleotides line up with TRBD1. CDR1 and CDR2 (germline): SGHRS, YFSETQ. The CDR3 has 12 amino acids. Unmatched junction bases numbered 4, after V lost 5 bases and J lost 5 bases.

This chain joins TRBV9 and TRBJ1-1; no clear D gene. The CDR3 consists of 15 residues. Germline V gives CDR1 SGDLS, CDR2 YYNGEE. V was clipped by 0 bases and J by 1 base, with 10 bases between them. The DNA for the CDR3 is TGTGCCAGCAGCGTAGTACCCCGGGCGAACACTGAAGCTTTCTTT. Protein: CASSVVPRANTEAFF.

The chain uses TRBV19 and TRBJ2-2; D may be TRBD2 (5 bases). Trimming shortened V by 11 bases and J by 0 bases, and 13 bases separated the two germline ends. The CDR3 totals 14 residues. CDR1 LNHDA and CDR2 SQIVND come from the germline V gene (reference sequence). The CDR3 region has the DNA TGTGCCTCCTCTACGGGGACGAACACCGGGGAGCTGTTTTTT. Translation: CASSTGTNTGELFF.

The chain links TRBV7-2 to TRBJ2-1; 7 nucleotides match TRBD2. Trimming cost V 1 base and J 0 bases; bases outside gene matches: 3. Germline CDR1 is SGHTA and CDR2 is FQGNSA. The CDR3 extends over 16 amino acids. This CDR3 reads CASSLGGGISYNEQFF. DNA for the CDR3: TGTGCCAGCAGCTTAGGCGGGGGAATCTCCTACAATGAGCAGTTCTTC.

The CDR3 here is CASSFGSPGNTIYF. CDR3 DNA sequence: TGTGCCAGCAGCTTTGGTAGCCCGGGAAACACCATATATTTT. The chain joins TRBV5-4 to TRBJ1-3; the D is unclear. CDR1 is SGHNT and CDR2 is YYREEE in the germline V gene (reference sequence). This CDR3 comprises 14 residues. The V and J ends lost 2 bases and 4 bases respectively, with 10 bases between them.